This TCR beta chain derives from a study of blood T cell repertoires in COVID-19. Germline CDR1 and CDR2: SGHNT and YYREEE (reference sequence). The CDR3 runs 14 residues. J gave up 8 bases and V 5 bases, and 12 bases lay outside the gene matches. Sequenced by immunoSEQ multiplex PCR; TCRdb stores in-frame clones only, minus some. Of around 200,000 clones listed, 80% to 90% are singletons. The chain has TRBV5-4 and TRBJ1-2; 7 positions agree with TRBD1. The source is a man in his fifties or sixties with active or convalescent COVID-19. Sequenced: peripheral blood. CDR3 nucleotides: TGTGCCAGCAGGGTCACAGGGGAAATATCCGGCTACACCTTC. Encoded protein: CASRVTGEISGYTF.